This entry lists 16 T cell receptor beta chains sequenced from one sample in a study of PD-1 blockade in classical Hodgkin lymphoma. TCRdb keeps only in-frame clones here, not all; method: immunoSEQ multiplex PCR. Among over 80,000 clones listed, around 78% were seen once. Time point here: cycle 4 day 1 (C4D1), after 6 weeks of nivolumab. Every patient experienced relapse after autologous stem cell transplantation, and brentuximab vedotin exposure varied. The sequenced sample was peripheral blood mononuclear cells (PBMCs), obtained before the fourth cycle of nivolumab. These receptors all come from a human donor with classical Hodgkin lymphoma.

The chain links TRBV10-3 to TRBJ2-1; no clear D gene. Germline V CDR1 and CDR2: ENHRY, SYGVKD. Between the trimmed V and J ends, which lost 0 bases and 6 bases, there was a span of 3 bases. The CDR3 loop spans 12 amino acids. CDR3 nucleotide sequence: TGTGCCATCAGTGAGTCTAGCAATGAGCAGTTCTTC. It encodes CAISESSNEQFF.

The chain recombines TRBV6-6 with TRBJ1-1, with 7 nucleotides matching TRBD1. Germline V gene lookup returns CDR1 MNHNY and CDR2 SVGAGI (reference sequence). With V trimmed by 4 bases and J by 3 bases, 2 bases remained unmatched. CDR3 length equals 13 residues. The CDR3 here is CASSFQGDTEAFF. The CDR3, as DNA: TGTGCCAGCAGTTTTCAGGGGGACACTGAAGCTTTCTTT.

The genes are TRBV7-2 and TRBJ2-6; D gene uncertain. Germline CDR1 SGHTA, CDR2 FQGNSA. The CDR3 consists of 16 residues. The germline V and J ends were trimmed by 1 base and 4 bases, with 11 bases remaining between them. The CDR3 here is CASSLVTAPGANVLTF. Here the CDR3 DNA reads TGTGCCAGCAGCTTAGTTACAGCCCCCGGGGCCAACGTCCTGACTTTC.

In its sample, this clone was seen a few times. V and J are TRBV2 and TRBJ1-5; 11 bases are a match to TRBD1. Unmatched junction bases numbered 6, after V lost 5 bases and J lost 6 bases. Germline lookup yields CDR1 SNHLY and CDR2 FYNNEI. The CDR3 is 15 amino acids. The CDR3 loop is CASSLDRGPGQPQHF. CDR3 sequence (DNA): TGTGCCAGCAGTCTGGACAGGGGGCCGGGTCAGCCCCAGCATTTT. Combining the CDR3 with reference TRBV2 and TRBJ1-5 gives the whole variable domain EPEVTQTPSHQVTQMGQEVILRCVPISNHLYFYWYRQILGQKVEFLVSFYNNEISEKSEIFDDQFSVERPDGSNFTLKIRSTKLEDSAMYFCASSLDRGPGQPQHFGDGTRLSIL.

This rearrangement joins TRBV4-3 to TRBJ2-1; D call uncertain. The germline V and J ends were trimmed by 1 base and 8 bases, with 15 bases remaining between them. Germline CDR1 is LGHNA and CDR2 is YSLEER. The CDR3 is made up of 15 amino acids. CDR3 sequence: CASSQGSRVADEQFF. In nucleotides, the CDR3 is TGCGCCAGCAGCCAAGGGTCCAGAGTAGCCGATGAGCAGTTCTTC.

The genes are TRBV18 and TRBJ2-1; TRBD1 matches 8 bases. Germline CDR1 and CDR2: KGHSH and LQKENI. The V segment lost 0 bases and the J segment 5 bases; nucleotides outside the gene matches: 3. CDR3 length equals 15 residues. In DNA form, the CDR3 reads TGTGCCAGCTCACCACCCTGGGGACAGGACAATGAGCAGTTCTTC. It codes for CASSPPWGQDNEQFF.

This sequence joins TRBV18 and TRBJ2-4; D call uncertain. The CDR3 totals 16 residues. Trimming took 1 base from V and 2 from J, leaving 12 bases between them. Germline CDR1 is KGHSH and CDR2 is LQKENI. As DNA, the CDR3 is TGTGCCAGCTCACCACAATCCCTGGGGTCCAAAAACATTCAGTACTTC. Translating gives CASSPQSLGSKNIQYF.

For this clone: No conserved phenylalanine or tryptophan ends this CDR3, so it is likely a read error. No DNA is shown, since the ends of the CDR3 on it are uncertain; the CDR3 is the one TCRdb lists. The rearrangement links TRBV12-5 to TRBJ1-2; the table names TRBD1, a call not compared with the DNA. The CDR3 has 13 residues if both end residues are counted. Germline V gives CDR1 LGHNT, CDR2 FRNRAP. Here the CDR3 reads CASGLPNRGSLSI.

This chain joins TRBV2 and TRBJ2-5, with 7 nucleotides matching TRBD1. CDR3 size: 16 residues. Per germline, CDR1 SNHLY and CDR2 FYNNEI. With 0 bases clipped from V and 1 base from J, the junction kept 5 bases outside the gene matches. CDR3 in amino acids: CASSEALWDSQETQYF. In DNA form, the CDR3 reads TGTGCCAGCAGTGAAGCACTTTGGGACAGCCAAGAGACCCAGTACTTC.

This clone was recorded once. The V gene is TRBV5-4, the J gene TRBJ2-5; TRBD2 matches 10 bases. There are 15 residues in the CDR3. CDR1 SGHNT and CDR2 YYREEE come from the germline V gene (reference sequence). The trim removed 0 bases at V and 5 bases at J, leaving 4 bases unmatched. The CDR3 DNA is TGTGCCAGCAGCTTGGCATCTAGCGGGAGTGAGACCCAGTACTTC. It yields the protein CASSLASSGSETQYF.

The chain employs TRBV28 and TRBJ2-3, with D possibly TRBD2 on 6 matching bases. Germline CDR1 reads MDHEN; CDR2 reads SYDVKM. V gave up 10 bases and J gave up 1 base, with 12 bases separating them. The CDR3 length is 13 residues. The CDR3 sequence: CATRTMGTDTQYF. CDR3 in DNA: TGTGCCACTAGGACTATGGGCACAGATACGCAGTATTTT. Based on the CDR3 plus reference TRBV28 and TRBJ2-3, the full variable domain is DVKVTQSSRYLVKRTGEKVFLECVQDMDHENMFWYRQDPGLGLRLIYFSYDVKMKEKGDIPEGYSVSREKKERFSLILESASTNQTSMYLCATRTMGTDTQYFGPGTRLTVL.

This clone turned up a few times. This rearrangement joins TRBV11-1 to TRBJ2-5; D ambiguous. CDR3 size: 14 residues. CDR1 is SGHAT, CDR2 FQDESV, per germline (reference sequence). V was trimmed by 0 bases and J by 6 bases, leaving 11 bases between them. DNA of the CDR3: TGTGCCAGCAGCTTAGCTCGGCACGACCAGACCCAGTACTTC. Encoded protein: CASSLARHDQTQYF.

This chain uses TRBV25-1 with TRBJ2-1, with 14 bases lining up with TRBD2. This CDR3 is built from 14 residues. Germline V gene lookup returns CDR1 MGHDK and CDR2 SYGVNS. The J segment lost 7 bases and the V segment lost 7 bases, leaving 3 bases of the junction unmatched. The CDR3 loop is CASTGTSGRNEQFF. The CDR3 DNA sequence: TGTGCCAGCACAGGGACTAGCGGGAGAAATGAGCAGTTCTTC.

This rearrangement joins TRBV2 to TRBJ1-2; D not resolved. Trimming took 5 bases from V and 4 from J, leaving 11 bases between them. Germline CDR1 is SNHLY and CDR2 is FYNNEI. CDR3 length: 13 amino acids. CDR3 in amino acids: CASSSTEFYGYTF. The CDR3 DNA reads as TGTGCCAGCAGTTCTACAGAGTTCTATGGCTACACCTTC.

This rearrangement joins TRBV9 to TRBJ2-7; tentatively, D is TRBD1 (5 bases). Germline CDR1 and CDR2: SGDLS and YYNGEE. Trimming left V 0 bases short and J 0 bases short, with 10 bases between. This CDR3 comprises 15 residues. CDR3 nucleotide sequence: TGTGCCAGCAGCGTAGGGGGCAGCTACTCCTACGAGCAGTACTTC. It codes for CASSVGGSYSYEQYF.

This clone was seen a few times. CDR3 nucleotides: TGTGCCAGCGGATTTAGCCCTCCCTACGAGCAGTACTTC. Translated: CASGFSPPYEQYF. The chain joins TRBV7-9 to TRBJ2-7; no firm D call. This CDR3 is 13 amino acids long. From germline, CDR1 is SEHNR and CDR2 FQNEAQ (reference sequence). V was pared by 8 bases and J by 2 bases, with 13 bases between.